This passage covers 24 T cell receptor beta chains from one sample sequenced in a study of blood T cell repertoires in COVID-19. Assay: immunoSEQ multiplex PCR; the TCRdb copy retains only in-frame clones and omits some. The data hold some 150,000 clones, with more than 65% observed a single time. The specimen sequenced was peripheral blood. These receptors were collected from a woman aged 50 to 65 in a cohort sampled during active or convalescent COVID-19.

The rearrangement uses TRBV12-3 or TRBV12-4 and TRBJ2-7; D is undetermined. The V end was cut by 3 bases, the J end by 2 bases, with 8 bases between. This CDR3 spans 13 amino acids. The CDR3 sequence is CASSFGPTYEQYF. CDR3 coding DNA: TGTGCCAGCAGTTTTGGCCCGACCTACGAGCAGTACTTC.

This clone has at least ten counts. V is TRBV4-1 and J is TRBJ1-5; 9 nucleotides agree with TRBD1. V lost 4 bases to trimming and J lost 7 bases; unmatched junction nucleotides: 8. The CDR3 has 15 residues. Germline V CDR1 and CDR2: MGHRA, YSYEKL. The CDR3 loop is CASSLTWTGEQPQHF. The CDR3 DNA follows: TGCGCCAGCAGCCTTACATGGACAGGGGAACAGCCCCAGCATTTT.

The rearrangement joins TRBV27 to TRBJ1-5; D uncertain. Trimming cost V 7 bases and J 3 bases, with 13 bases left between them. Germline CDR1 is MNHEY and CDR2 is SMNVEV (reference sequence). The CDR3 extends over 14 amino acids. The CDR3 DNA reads TGTGCCAGCAAGGCAGGACTTTCCAATCAGCCCCAGCATTTT. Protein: CASKAGLSNQPQHF.

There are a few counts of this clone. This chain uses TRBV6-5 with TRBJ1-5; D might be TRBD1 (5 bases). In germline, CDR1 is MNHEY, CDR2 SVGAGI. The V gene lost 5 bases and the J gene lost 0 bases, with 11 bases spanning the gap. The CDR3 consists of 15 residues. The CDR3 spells CASSRQQDSNQPQHF. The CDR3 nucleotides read TGTGCCAGCAGTCGACAGCAGGATAGCAATCAGCCCCAGCATTTT.

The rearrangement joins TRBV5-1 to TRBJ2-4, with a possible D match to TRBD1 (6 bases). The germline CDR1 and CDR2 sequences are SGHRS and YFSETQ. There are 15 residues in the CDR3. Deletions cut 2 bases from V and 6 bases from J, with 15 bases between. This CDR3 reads CASSLDRTRGNIQYF. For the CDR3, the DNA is TGCGCCAGCAGCTTAGACAGGACGAGGGGAAACATTCAGTACTTC.

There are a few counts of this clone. The CDR3 coding sequence is TGTGCCAGTACTAACCGGGTTAACGATCCGAACACTGAAGCTTTCTTT. Amino acids: CASTNRVNDPNTEAFF. The chain combines TRBV19 with TRBJ1-1; D ambiguous. The CDR3 has 16 amino acids. V lost 7 bases and J lost 1, with 19 bases in between. Germline-derived CDR1 and CDR2 are LNHDA and SQIVND (reference sequence).

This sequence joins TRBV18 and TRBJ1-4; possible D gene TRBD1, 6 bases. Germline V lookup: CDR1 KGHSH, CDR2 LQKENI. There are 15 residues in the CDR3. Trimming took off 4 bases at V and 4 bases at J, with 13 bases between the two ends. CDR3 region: CASSLVRTDNEKLFF. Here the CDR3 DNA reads TGTGCCAGCTCACTTGTCAGGACAGATAATGAAAAACTGTTTTTT.

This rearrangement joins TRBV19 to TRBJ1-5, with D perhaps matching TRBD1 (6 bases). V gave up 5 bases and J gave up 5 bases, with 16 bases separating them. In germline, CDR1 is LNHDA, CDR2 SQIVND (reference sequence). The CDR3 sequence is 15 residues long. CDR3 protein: CASSPRPQGYQPQHF. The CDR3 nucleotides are TGTGCCAGTAGTCCGAGACCCCAGGGGTATCAGCCCCAGCATTTT.

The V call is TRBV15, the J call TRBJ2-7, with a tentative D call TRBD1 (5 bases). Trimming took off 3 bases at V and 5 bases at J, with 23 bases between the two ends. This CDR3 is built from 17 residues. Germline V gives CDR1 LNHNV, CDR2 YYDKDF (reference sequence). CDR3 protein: CATSRRQEGAEVDEQYF. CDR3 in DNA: TGTGCCACCAGCAGGAGGCAAGAAGGGGCAGAGGTCGACGAGCAGTACTTC.

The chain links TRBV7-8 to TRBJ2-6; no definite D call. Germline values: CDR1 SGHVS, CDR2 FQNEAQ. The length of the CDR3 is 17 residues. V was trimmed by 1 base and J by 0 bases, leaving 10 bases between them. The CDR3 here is CASSLVTRSSGANVLTF. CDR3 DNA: TGTGCCAGCAGCTTAGTGACCCGGAGCTCTGGGGCCAACGTCCTGACTTTC.

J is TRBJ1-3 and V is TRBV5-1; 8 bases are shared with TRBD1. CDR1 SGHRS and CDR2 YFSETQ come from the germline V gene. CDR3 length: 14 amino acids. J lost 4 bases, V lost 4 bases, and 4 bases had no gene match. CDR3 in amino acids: CASSKWTGGNTIYF. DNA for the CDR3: TGCGCCAGCAGCAAATGGACAGGGGGAAACACCATATATTTT.

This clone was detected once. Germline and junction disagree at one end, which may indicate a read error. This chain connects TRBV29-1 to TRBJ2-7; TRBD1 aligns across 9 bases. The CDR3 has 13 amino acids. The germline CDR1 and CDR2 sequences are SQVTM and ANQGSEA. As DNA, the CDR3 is TGCAGCGTGGAAGACAGGGGGAGCGACGAGCAGTACTTC. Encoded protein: CSVEDRGSDEQYF.

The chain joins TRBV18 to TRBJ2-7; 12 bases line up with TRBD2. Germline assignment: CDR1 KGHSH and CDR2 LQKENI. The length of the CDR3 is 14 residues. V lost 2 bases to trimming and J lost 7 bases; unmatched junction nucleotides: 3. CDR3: CASSPGLAGSEQYF. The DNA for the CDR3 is TGTGCCAGCTCACCAGGACTAGCGGGGAGTGAGCAGTACTTC.

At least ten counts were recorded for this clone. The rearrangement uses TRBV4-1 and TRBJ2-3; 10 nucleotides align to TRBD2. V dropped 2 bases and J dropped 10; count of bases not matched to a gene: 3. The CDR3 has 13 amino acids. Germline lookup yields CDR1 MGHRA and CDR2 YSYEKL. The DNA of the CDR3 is TGCGCCAGCAGCCAACCGAGCGGGGGGGCGCAGTATTTT. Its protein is CASSQPSGGAQYF.

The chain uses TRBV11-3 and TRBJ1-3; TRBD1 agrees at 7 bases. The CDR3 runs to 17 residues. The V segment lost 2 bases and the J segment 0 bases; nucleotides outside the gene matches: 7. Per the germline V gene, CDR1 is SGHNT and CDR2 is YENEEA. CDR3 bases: TGTGCCAGCAGCTTAAAATCCGGGACAGCCTCTGGAAACACCATATATTTT. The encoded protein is CASSLKSGTASGNTIYF.

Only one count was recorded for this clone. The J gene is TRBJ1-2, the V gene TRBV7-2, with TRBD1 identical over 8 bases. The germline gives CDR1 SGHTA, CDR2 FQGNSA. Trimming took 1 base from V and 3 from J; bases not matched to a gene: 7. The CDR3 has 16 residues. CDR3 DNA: TGTGCCAGCAGCTTAGAGACAGGGGCCCTTTACTATGGCTACACCTTC. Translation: CASSLETGALYYGYTF.

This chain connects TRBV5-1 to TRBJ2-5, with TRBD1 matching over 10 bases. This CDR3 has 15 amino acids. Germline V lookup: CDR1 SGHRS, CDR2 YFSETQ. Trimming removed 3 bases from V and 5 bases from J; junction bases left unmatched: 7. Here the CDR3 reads CASSWTGGSGETQYF. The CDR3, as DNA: TGCGCCAGCAGCTGGACAGGGGGTAGCGGGGAGACCCAGTACTTC.

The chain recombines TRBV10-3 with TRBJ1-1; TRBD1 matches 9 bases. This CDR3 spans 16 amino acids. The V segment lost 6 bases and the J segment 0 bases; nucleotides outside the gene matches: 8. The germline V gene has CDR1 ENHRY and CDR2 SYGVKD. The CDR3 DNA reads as TGTGCCATCAGCTGGACAGGGGCGGTAATGAACACTGAAGCTTTCTTT. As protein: CAISWTGAVMNTEAFF.

The CDR3 DNA reads as TGCGCCACCAACAATTACTTAGCGGGGGACACAGATACGCAGTATTTT. Protein product: CATNNYLAGDTDTQYF. The chain couples TRBV5-1 to TRBJ2-3, with TRBD2 identical over 9 bases. This CDR3 is built from 16 residues. Germline lookup yields CDR1 SGHRS and CDR2 YFSETQ. Germline trimming cut 9 bases from V and 2 bases from J; bases unmatched to any gene: 13.

CDR3 nucleotide sequence: TGTGCCAGCAGGTTGACAGTAGATACCTACAATGAGCAGTTCTTC. Residues: CASRLTVDTYNEQFF. The chain couples TRBV4-2 to TRBJ2-1, with D tentatively TRBD1 (5 bases). The CDR3 runs 15 residues. Germline CDR1 reads LGHNA; CDR2 reads YNFKEQ. Trimming left V 6 bases short and J 2 bases short, with 14 bases between.

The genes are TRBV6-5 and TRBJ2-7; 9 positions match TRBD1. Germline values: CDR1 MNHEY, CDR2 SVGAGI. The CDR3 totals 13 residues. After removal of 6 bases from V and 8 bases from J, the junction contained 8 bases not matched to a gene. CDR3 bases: TGTGCCAGCAGGGGACAGGGCTCTGATAAGCAGTACTTC. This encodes CASRGQGSDKQYF.

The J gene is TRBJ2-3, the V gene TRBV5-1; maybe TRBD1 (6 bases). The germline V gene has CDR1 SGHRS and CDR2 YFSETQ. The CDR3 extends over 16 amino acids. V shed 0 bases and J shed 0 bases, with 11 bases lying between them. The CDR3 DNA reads TGCGCCAGCAGCTTGGGGACAGTAGACAGCACAGATACGCAGTATTTT. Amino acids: CASSLGTVDSTDTQYF.

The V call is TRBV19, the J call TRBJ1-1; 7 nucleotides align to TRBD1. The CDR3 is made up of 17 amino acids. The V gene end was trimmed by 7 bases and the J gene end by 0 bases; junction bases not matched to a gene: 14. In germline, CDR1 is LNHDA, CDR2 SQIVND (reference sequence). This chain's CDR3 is CASKEGAYTTMNTEAFF. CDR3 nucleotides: TGTGCCAGTAAAGAGGGGGCCTATACTACCATGAACACTGAAGCTTTCTTT. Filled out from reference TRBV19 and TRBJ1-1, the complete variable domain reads DGGITQSPKYLFRKEGQNVTLSCEQNLNHDAMYWYRQDPGQGLRLIYYSQIVNDFQKGDIAEGYSVSREKKESFPLTVTSAQKNPTAFYLCASKEGAYTTMNTEAFFGQGTRLTVV.

The CDR3 loop reads CAWSSGGGYNEQFF. In DNA form, the CDR3 reads TGTGCCTGGAGTAGCGGGGGGGGCTACAATGAGCAGTTCTTC. V gene TRBV30 combines with J gene TRBJ2-1; 10 bases fit TRBD2. Trimming at V came to 2 bases and at J to 3 bases, leaving 1 base not matched to a gene. The CDR3 loop spans 14 amino acids. Per germline, CDR1 GTSNPN and CDR2 SVGIG (reference sequence).